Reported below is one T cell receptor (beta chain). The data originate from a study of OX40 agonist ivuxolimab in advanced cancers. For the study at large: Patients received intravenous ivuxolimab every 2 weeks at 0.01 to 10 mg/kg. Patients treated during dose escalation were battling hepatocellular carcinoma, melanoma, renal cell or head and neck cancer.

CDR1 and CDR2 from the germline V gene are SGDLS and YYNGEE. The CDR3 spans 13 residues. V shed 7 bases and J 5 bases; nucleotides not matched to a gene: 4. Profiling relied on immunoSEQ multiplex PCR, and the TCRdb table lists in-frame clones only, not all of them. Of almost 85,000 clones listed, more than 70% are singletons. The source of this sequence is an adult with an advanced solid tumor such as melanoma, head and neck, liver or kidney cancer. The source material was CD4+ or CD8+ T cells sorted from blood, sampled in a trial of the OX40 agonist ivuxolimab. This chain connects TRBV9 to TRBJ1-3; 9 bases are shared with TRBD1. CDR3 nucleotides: TGTGCCAGCGCCGGGACAGGGAGAAACACCATATATTTT. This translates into CASAGTGRNTIYF.